The TCR beta chain described here comes from a study of human T cells and chemical hapten exposure (dated by TCRdb to 2020 to 2023). Concerning the study at large: For sensitization, 2% DPC in acetone was applied to a 2 cm by 2 cm area of upper inner arm skin. Throughout the study period of around 25 weeks, patients also received therapeutic DPC doses to the scalp every week. Patch tests used Finn chambers with 0.01% DPC on the upper back, scored after 6 days by International Contact Dermatitis Research Group standards. The patient cohort, mostly female, included alopecia areata with under or over 50% scalp involvement, alopecia totalis and alopecia universalis. Libraries were pooled for sequencing, and per-sample TCR yields varied mainly because of small differences in library volumes within the pool. In alopecia patients, the study followed how the peripheral blood TCR repertoire changed in vivo over primary and secondary sensitization to diphenylcyclopropenone (DPC), a hapten. Blood was sampled from patients pre-sensitization (week 0) and at 2, 6 and about 24 weeks after DPC sensitization. Under 30 alopecia patients gave blood for TCR sequencing at one to four time points (pre-sensitization, 2, 6 and 24 weeks).

The library was prepared using RACE. The sequencing machine was a NextSeq 500. During library preparation, unique molecular identifiers were attached to individual cDNA molecules so that TCRs could be counted quantitatively and reproducibly. From each blood RNA sample, both TCR alpha and TCR beta chains were sequenced. From the authors' description of their analysis: The median number of TCRs per sample was 95,638, ranging from roughly 20,000 to 700,000. V, J and CDR3 annotation of the TCR reads was carried out using the Decombinator software suite. To make PS versus PT1 abundance plots, every sample was subsampled to the same number of TCRs (28,000). Expanded TCRs were defined as absent before sensitization and observed at least eight times at the 2-week time point. TCRdb reworked the public reads: Q25 trimming with fastp, MiXCR clone assembly, productive beta chains retained. Entries are consolidated by CDR3 protein sequence, retaining the most common genes and DNA. Here the V and J calls rest on TCRdb's processing, not on the authors' analysis. Here the sample has more than 65,000 distinct CDR3 sequences; about 32% occur a single time. The ten most abundant clones make up roughly 10% of the sample.

Points on this clonotype: The clone's antigen remains unknown. Per-nucleotide qualities are absent, and no much larger clonotype sits a single base away.

The time point label on this specimen signifies: patch test 1, 2 weeks after DPC sensitization. Read against the paper, the sample's treatment or condition label means: therapeutic diphenylcyclopropenone sensitization with weekly scalp DPC. At every patch-test visit, the blood draw took place before the patch test was put on. Patients were eligible if aged 18 to 70, diagnosed with alopecia and judged suitable for DPC therapy, and pregnant patients were excluded. Unfractionated whole blood was collected in Tempus Blood RNA tubes, and total RNA was extracted from that blood. General findings and caveats noted by the study authors: Repeated subsampling changed both the strength of the expansion versus patch-test correlation and the threshold at which that correlation became significant. Significantly more large CDR3 similarity clusters were formed by expanded TCRs than by pre-sensitization or healthy control sets, consistent with antigen-driven responses. Patch test score correlated positively with the number of PT1 expanded TCRs, reaching significance at thresholds 8, 16 and 32 but not at 4. DPC sensitization did not change how many TCRs were above 1 in 1000 frequency, and no evidence was found of alterations in global repertoire structure. Because all patients had alopecia, a presumed autoimmune disease, the immune response of the patients might differ from that of healthy individuals.

V is reduced by 3 bases and J by 3 bases, leaving a spacing of 13 bases between them. The germline V gene yields SNHLY for CDR1 and FYNNEI for CDR2. The CDR3, from cysteine to phenylalanine, totals 15 residues. Only the CDR3 DNA stays, 45 bases, in frame from base 1. The receptor was isolated from a man aged 40-49 years with alopecia areata. Some clones in this sample may be carry-over from other donors' samples. The starting material was whole blood, obtained in connection with sensitization to the hapten diphenylcyclopropenone (DPC). This chain is built from TRBV2 and TRBJ2-3, and the D gene may be TRBD1, 6 bases matching. The CDR3 loop reads CASSDDGTPTDTQYF. The DNA reads as follows: TGTGCCAGCAGTGATGACGGGACACCGACAGATACGCAGTATTTT.